This is a list of T cell receptor beta chains from one sample in a study of shared T cell receptors in the human thymus. This table comes from immunoSEQ multiplex PCR, and its TCRdb copy is limited to in-frame clones, with some not included. The sample has 600,000 to 900,000 clones; approximately 83% are singletons. This same sample was also taken into another study, of human thymus T cells.

The sample was thymocytes. These receptors originate from a girl less than two years old with a congenital heart defect. The conserved cysteine and the conserved F or W are not part of the CDR3 here. Fields, in order: V gene, J gene, CDR3 protein.

v_call: TRBV6-1
j_call: TRBJ1-5
cdr3_aa: ASSRDRNQPQH

v_call: TRBV4-3
j_call: TRBJ1-2
cdr3_aa: ASSQGGEGKT

v_call: TRBV5-6
j_call: TRBJ1-1
cdr3_aa: ASSPYRTGSNTEAF

v_call: TRBV4-1
j_call: TRBJ2-1
cdr3_aa: ASSQSSGGANEQF

v_call: TRBV5-1
j_call: TRBJ1-3
cdr3_aa: ASSLYRASGNTIY

v_call: TRBV12-1
j_call: TRBJ1-2
cdr3_aa: ASSILFGTGVPGYGYT

v_call: TRBV27
j_call: TRBJ2-3
cdr3_aa: ASGATDTQY

v_call: TRBV9
j_call: TRBJ1-1
cdr3_aa: ASSVWGTGGAGTF

v_call: TRBV7-2
j_call: TRBJ2-7
cdr3_aa: ASSNGQGKAYEQY

v_call: TRBV7-3
j_call: TRBJ1-1
cdr3_aa: ASSLSGGTEAF

v_call: TRBV27
j_call: TRBJ2-3
cdr3_aa: ASSRLAGLSTDTQY

v_call: TRBV19
j_call: TRBJ1-5
cdr3_aa: ASSIGGGQPQH

v_call: TRBV27
j_call: TRBJ1-2
cdr3_aa: ASSMPRGHGYT

v_call: TRBV7-2
j_call: TRBJ1-2
cdr3_aa: ASSLEAGGEFYGYT

v_call: TRBV5-6
j_call: TRBJ1-1
cdr3_aa: ASSLWTVNTEAF

v_call: TRBV4-1
j_call: TRBJ2-4
cdr3_aa: ASSQDGEGVKNIQY

v_call: TRBV6-6
j_call: TRBJ1-3
cdr3_aa: ASSDGGPGNTIY

v_call: TRBV7-9
j_call: TRBJ1-2
cdr3_aa: ASSSGTGVNYGYT

v_call: TRBV19
j_call: TRBJ1-6
cdr3_aa: ASSTRQGWNSPLH

v_call: TRBV4-1
j_call: TRBJ1-2
cdr3_aa: ASSQNREILYGYT

v_call: TRBV5-6
j_call: TRBJ1-2
cdr3_aa: ASSLSDGLYGYT

v_call: TRBV6-1
j_call: TRBJ2-5
cdr3_aa: ASSRRQVSQY

v_call: TRBV9
j_call: TRBJ2-1
cdr3_aa: ASSYLAGGPNEQF

v_call: TRBV29-1
j_call: TRBJ2-7
cdr3_aa: SVEDLNGGGRY

v_call: TRBV27
j_call: TRBJ1-2
cdr3_aa: ASSSSTVNYGYT

v_call: TRBV14
j_call: TRBJ1-2
cdr3_aa: ASSQEERGRQHLFYGYT

v_call: TRBV12-5
j_call: TRBJ1-1
cdr3_aa: ASGTVPPPHTEAF

v_call: TRBV7-3
j_call: TRBJ2-1
cdr3_aa: ASSLRGGRRNEQF

v_call: TRBV11-1
j_call: TRBJ2-5
cdr3_aa: ASSPGQGETQY

v_call: TRBV28
j_call: TRBJ2-2
cdr3_aa: ASSPVVSNTGELF

v_call: TRBV29-1
j_call: TRBJ1-1
cdr3_aa: SVGKIGPTNTEAF